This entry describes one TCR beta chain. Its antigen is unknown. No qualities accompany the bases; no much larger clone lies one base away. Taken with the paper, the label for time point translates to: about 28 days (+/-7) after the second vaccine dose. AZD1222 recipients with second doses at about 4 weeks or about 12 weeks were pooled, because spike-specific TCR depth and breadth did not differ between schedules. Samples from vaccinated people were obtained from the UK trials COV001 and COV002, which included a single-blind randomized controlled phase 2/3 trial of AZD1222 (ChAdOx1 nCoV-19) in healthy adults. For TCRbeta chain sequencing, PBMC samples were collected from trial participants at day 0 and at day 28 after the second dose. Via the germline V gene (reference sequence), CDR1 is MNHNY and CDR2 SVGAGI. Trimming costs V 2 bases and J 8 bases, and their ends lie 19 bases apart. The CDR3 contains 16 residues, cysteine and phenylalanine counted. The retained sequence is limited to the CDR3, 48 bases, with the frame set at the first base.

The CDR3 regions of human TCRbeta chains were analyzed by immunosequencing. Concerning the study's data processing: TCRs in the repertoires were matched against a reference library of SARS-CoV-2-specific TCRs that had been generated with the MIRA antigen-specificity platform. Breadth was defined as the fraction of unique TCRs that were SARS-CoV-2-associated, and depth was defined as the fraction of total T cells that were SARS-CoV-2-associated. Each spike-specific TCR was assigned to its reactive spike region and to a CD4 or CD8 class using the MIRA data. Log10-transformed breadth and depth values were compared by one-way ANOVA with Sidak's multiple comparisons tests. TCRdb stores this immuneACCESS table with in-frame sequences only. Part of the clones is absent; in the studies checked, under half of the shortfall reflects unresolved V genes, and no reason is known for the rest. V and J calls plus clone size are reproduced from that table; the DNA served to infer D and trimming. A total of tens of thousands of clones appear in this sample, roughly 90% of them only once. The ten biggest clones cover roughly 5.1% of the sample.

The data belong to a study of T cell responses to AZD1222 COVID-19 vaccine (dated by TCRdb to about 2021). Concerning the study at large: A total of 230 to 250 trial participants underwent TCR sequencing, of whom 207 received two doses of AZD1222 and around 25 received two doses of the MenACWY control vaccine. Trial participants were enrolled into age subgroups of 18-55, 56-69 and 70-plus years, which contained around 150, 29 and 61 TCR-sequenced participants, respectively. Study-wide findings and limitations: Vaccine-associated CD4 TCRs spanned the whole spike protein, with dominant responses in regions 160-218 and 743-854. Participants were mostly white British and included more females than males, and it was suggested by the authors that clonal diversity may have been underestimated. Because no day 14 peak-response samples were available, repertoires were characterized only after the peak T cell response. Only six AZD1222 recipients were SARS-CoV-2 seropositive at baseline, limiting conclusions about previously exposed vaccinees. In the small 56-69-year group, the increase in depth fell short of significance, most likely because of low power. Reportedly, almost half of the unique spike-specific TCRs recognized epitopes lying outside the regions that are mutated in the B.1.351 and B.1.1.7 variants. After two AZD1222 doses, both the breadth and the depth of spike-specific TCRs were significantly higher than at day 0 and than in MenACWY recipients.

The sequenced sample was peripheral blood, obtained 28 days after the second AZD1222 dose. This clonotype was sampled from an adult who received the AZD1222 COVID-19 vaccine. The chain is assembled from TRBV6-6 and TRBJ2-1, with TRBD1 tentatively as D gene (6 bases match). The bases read TGTGCCAGCAGTTACGATGGGGGCGCCGGAGTCGATGAGCAGTTCTTC. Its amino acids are CASSYDGGAGVDEQFF.